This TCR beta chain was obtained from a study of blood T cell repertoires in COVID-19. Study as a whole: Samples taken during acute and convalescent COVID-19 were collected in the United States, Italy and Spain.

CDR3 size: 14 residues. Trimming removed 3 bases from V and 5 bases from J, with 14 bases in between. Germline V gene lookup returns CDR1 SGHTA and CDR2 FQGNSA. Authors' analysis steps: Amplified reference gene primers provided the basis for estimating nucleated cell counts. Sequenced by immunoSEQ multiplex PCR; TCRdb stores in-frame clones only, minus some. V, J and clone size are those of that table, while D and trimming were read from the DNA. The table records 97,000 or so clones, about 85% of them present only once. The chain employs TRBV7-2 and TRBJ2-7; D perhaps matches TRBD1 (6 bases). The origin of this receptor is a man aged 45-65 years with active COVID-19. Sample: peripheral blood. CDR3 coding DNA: TGTGCCAGCAGCTTTGGGAGTAGGGACAACGAGCAGTACTTC. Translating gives CASSFGSRDNEQYF.